The rows below give T cell receptor beta chains drawn from one sample of a study of T cells in Graves' hyperthyroidism and ophthalmopathy. TCRdb re-called the multiplex PCR reads through MiXCR, storing one row per CDR3 protein. The sample includes around 340,000 distinct CDR3 sequences, approximately 15% of them seen just once. Material for sequencing was blood. Every receptor here comes from a man between 25 and 39 years old with Graves' hyperthyroidism. The CDR3 runs from the conserved cysteine through the conserved F or W. D genes are given only for firm matches. Only some rows state a clone size, as once, few, many or a class for expanded clones.

TRBV28	NA	many	TRBJ1-2	CASSLGKGSNYGYTF	TGTGCCAGCAGTTTAGGGAAGGGGAGCAACTATGGCTACACCTTC
TRBV29-1	NA	few	TRBJ1-2	CSVPHGWTDGYTF	TGCAGCGTCCCCCACGGTTGGACGGATGGCTACACCTTC
TRBV6-1	NA	NA	TRBJ2-6	CASRSVSSGANVLTF	TGTGCCAGCAGGTCGGTGAGCTCTGGGGCCAACGTCCTGACTTTC
TRBV6-2/TRBV6-3	NA	many	TRBJ2-7	CASSSGVYEQYF	TGTGCCAGCAGTTCAGGGGTCTACGAGCAGTACTTC
TRBV3-1	NA	few	TRBJ2-1	CASSHDPGNEQFF	TGTGCCAGCAGTCACGATCCCGGAAATGAGCAGTTCTTC
TRBV30	NA	few	TRBJ2-6	CAWLDRLSGANVLTF	TGTGCCTGGCTGGACCGCTTATCTGGGGCCAACGTCCTGACTTTC
TRBV7-8	NA	NA	TRBJ1-2	CASSSGQFYGYTF	TGTGCCAGCAGCTCTGGACAGTTCTATGGCTACACCTTC
TRBV20-1	TRBD1	NA	TRBJ2-7	CSAARDRDHSYEQYF	TGCAGTGCGGCCCGGGACAGGGACCACTCCTACGAGCAGTACTTC
TRBV18	NA	few	TRBJ2-2	CASSPLMGATNTGELFF	TGTGCCAGCTCACCACTTATGGGGGCTACGAACACCGGGGAGCTGTTTTTT
TRBV28	TRBD2	many	TRBJ2-1	CASHAGVRSYNEQFF	TGTGCCAGCCACGCGGGGGTCAGATCCTACAATGAGCAGTTCTTC
TRBV15	TRBD1	NA	TRBJ2-1	CTTSSGTGRNEQFF	TGTACCACCAGCTCCGGGACAGGGAGGAATGAGCAGTTCTTC
TRBV6-1	NA	many	TRBJ2-3	CASRFPGLSNITDTQYF	TGTGCCAGCAGATTCCCGGGACTTTCTAACATCACAGATACGCAGTATTTT
TRBV5-6	NA	many	TRBJ2-7	CASSSFGGRNIYEQYF	TGTGCCAGCAGTTCGTTCGGGGGACGGAATATCTACGAGCAGTACTTC
TRBV7-2	NA	many	TRBJ2-1	CASSILSSYNEQFF	TGTGCCAGCAGTATTTTGAGCTCCTACAATGAGCAGTTCTTC
TRBV7-9	NA	few	TRBJ2-6	CASSRVGRRNRATGANVLTF	TGTGCCAGCAGCCGGGTTGGGCGACGGAACAGAGCTACTGGGGCCAACGTCCTGACTTTC
TRBV20-1	NA	many	TRBJ2-3	CSVPGGAGVRDTQYF	TGCAGTGTTCCAGGGGGAGCGGGAGTGAGAGATACGCAGTATTTT
TRBV4-1	NA	many	TRBJ1-1	CASRVLRGVSEAFF	TGCGCCAGCAGAGTCTTACGAGGGGTCTCTGAAGCTTTCTTT
TRBV18	NA	many	TRBJ1-3	CASSYGISGNTIYF	TGTGCCAGCTCATACGGGATCTCTGGAAACACCATATATTTT
TRBV28	TRBD1	NA	TRBJ1-2	CASRTGTGGESGYTF	TGTGCCAGCAGGACCGGGACAGGGGGCGAGAGTGGCTACACCTTC
TRBV29-1	NA	NA	TRBJ1-5	CSVGSGGGQPQHF	TGCAGCGTTGGGTCCGGCGGAGGTCAGCCCCAGCATTTT
TRBV7-8	TRBD1	many	TRBJ1-1	CASSTLGGTAYTEAFF	TGTGCCAGCAGCACACTTGGGGGGACAGCTTACACTGAAGCTTTCTTT
TRBV9	TRBD2	few	TRBJ2-1	CASSTGTSGEPYNEQFF	TGTGCCAGCAGCACCGGGACTAGCGGGGAACCCTACAATGAGCAGTTCTTC
TRBV11-2	NA	many	TRBJ2-3	CASSTKDTQYF	TGTGCCAGCAGCACGAAAGATACGCAGTATTTT
TRBV20-1	NA	many	TRBJ2-1	CSAREPGRRNEQFF	TGCAGTGCTAGAGAGCCGGGACGGCGAAATGAGCAGTTCTTC
TRBV28	TRBD1	many	TRBJ1-1	CASRSTGGGFF	TGTGCCAGCAGATCTACAGGGGGTGGCTTCTTT
TRBV24-1	TRBD1	many	TRBJ2-1	CATSAAGGLLYNEQFF	TGTGCCACCAGTGCTGCAGGGGGTCTTCTTTACAATGAGCAGTTCTTC
TRBV11-3	NA	many	TRBJ2-1	CASSLENGAVNEQFF	TGTGCCAGCAGCTTGGAGAACGGGGCCGTTAATGAGCAGTTCTTC
TRBV2	TRBD2	many	TRBJ2-1	CASREGLAGYNEQFF	TGTGCCAGCAGAGAAGGACTAGCGGGATACAATGAGCAGTTCTTC
TRBV7-9	NA	few	TRBJ2-2	CASSLTEGGTGELFF	TGTGCCAGCAGCTTAACGGAGGGGGGCACCGGGGAGCTGTTTTTT
TRBV20-1	TRBD2	NA	TRBJ2-1	CSAREAGGRNEQFF	TGCAGTGCTAGAGAAGCGGGAGGGCGCAATGAGCAGTTCTTC
TRBV20-1	TRBD2	few	TRBJ2-3	CSARVRLASGRGFTQYF	TGCAGTGCTAGGGTTAGGTTGGCTAGCGGGAGAGGGTTTACGCAGTATTTT
TRBV2	NA	NA	TRBJ2-5	CASSAGVGGETQYF	TGTGCCAGCAGCGCAGGTGTAGGAGGAGAGACCCAGTACTTC
TRBV3-1	TRBD2	many	TRBJ2-7	CASSRRIPGLAGTYEQYF	TGTGCCAGCAGCCGCCGAATTCCGGGACTAGCGGGAACCTACGAGCAGTACTTC
TRBV6-1	NA	many	TRBJ2-1	CASGSYNEQFF	TGTGCCAGCGGGTCCTACAATGAGCAGTTCTTC
TRBV29-1	NA	NA	TRBJ2-1	CSVCPLVGARYNEQFF	TGCAGCGTCTGCCCCCTAGTTGGGGCAAGATACAATGAGCAGTTCTTC
TRBV6-1	TRBD1	many	TRBJ2-7	CASSEPDRDLYEQYF	TGTGCCAGCAGTGAACCGGACAGGGATCTCTACGAGCAGTACTTC
TRBV30	TRBD1	few	TRBJ2-5	CAWNPSGQGAVKTQYF	TGTGCCTGGAATCCTTCGGGACAGGGGGCGGTGAAGACCCAGTACTTC
TRBV7-3	NA	many	TRBJ2-1	CASSPLADNEQFF	TGTGCCAGCAGCCCTCTAGCCGACAATGAGCAGTTCTTC
TRBV5-1	TRBD2	many	TRBJ2-1	CASSLNPGLAGVNNEQFF	TGCGCCAGCAGCTTGAATCCGGGACTAGCGGGAGTAAACAATGAGCAGTTCTTC
TRBV9	TRBD2	few	TRBJ2-5	CASSASLREGGQETQYF	TGTGCCAGCAGCGCATCCCTGCGGGAGGGCGGGCAAGAGACCCAGTACTTC
TRBV29-1	TRBD2	few	TRBJ2-2	CSVLTSGRAGGELFF	TGCAGCGTCCTGACTAGCGGGAGGGCCGGTGGGGAGCTGTTTTTT
TRBV9	NA	few	TRBJ2-1	CASSVKGLPQSSYNEQFF	TGTGCCAGCAGCGTGAAGGGTCTACCCCAGAGCTCCTACAATGAGCAGTTCTTC
TRBV5-4	TRBD2	few	TRBJ2-5	CASSLEREGGGAQYF	TGTGCCAGCAGCTTGGAACGGGAGGGCGGAGGTGCCCAGTACTTC